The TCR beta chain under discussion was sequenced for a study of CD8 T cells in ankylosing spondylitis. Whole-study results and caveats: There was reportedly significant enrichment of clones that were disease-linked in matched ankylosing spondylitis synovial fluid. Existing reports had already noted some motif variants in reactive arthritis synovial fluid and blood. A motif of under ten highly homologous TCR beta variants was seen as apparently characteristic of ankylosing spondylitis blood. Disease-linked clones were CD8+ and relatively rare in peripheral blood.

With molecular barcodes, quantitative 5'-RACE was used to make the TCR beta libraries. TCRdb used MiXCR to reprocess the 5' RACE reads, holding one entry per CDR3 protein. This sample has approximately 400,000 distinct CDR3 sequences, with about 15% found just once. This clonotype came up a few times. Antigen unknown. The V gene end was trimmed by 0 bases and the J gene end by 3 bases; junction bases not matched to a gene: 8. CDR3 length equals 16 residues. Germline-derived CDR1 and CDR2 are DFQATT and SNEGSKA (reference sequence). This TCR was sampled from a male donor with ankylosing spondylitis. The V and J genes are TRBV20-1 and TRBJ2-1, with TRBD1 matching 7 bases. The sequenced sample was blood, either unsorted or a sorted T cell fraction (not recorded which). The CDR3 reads CSARDWTGQLYNEQFF. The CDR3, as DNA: TGCAGTGCTAGAGATTGGACAGGTCAACTCTACAATGAGCAGTTCTTC.